This record looks at one T cell receptor (beta chain) sequence and its context. Its antigen is unknown. The PCR contained 60 Vbeta and 13 Jbeta primers. TCRdb's copy holds only in-frame clones and misses some; the assay was immunoSEQ multiplex PCR. The sample consists of 100,000 to 150,000 clones, around 80% of them appearing once. As for the donors, each was a healthy bone marrow donor. This CDR3 is built from 13 residues. V was shortened by 5 bases and J by 4 bases, with 9 bases between the two germline ends. In germline, CDR1 is SGHTA, CDR2 FQGNSA. This sample is part of a study of cytomegalovirus exposure and HLA in healthy donors. Whole-study findings and limits: Sequencing had likely introduced a cluster of highly shared sequence variants as an artifact. Analyzed later, association rates of TCRs varied across HLA loci, with DRB1 most and HLA-C fewest.

This receptor was taken from a man aged 45-60 years in good health and CMV-seronegative. The chain recombines TRBV7-2 with TRBJ1-5, with D maybe TRBD1 (6 bases). Sequenced: PBMCs. CDR3 bases: TGTGCCAGCAGCCCAGACAGGAATCAGCCCCAGCATTTT. This encodes CASSPDRNQPQHF.